A selection of T cell receptor beta chains follows, all from one sample in a study of blood T cell repertoires in COVID-19. Only in-frame clones appear in the TCRdb table, and some are missing; sequencing was by immunoSEQ multiplex PCR. The data contain 150,000 to 200,000 clones, about 93% of them singletons. Sequenced: peripheral blood. All receptors derive from a man aged 50 or older with acute or convalescent COVID-19. CDR3s include the opening cysteine and the closing phenylalanine or tryptophan. D genes are given only for firm matches. Part of the rows lack a size; the others show once, few, many or a class for expanded clones.

D: TRBD1
J: TRBJ2-1
size: -
V: TRBV7-9
CDR3: CASSPGQGVSHEQFF
DNA: TGTGCCAGCAGCCCAGGACAGGGGGTTTCCCATGAGCAGTTCTTC

D: -
J: TRBJ1-6
size: few
V: TRBV2
CDR3: CASRSYRNSPLHF
DNA: TGTGCCAGCAGATCCTACAGAAATTCACCCCTCCACTTT

D: TRBD2
J: TRBJ2-1
size: -
V: TRBV6-5
CDR3: CASSYSRGALGNEQFF
DNA: TGTGCCAGCAGTTACTCGCGGGGGGCCCTCGGGAATGAGCAGTTCTTC

D: -
J: TRBJ1-3
size: once
V: TRBV4-2
CDR3: CASSQDQRDTIYF
DNA: TGTGCCAGCAGCCAAGATCAACGGGACACCATATATTTT

D: TRBD1
J: TRBJ2-7
size: -
V: TRBV19
CDR3: CASSIGTGLYEQYF
DNA: TGTGCCAGTAGTATCGGGACAGGCCTCTACGAGCAGTACTTC

D: -
J: TRBJ2-2
size: -
V: TRBV24-1
CDR3: CATSDNGGFPGELFF
DNA: TGTGCCACCAGTGATAATGGAGGGTTCCCCGGGGAGCTGTTTTTT

D: TRBD1
J: TRBJ2-6
size: -
V: TRBV14
CDR3: CASHKQGSGANVLTF
DNA: TGTGCCAGCCACAAACAGGGGTCTGGGGCCAACGTCCTGACTTTC

D: TRBD1
J: TRBJ1-1
size: -
V: TRBV28
CDR3: CATLRQGRTEAFF
DNA: TGTGCCACCCTTCGACAGGGAAGAACTGAAGCTTTCTTT

D: -
J: TRBJ1-1
size: -
V: TRBV10-2
CDR3: CASIGGGGNTEAFF
DNA: TGCGCCAGCATAGGAGGGGGGGGGAACACTGAAGCTTTCTTT

D: -
J: TRBJ2-1
size: -
V: TRBV28
CDR3: CASRSQGSYNEQFF
DNA: TGTGCCAGCAGATCACAGGGATCCTACAATGAGCAGTTCTTC

D: TRBD2
J: TRBJ2-1
size: -
V: TRBV19
CDR3: CASSPGLAGNEQFF
DNA: TGTGCCAGTAGCCCGGGACTAGCGGGAAATGAGCAGTTCTTC

D: -
J: TRBJ2-7
size: -
V: TRBV5-6
CDR3: CASSPTYEQYF
DNA: TGTGCCAGCAGCCCCACCTACGAGCAGTACTTC

D: TRBD1
J: TRBJ2-5
size: -
V: TRBV7-9
CDR3: CASADRGQEETQYF
DNA: TGTGCCAGCGCGGACAGGGGGCAGGAAGAGACCCAGTACTTC

D: -
J: TRBJ1-2
size: once
V: TRBV4-2
CDR3: CASSQEGRGGYTF
DNA: TGTGCCAGCAGCCAAGAGGGACGGGGGGGCTACACCTTC

D: -
J: TRBJ2-7
size: -
V: TRBV24-1
CDR3: CATSDSSTVKVDEQYF
DNA: TGTGCCACCAGTGACTCCTCGACTGTAAAGGTCGACGAGCAGTACTTC

D: TRBD2
J: TRBJ2-1
size: -
V: TRBV3-1/TRBV3-2
CDR3: CASSPRSGGSSYNEQFF
DNA: TGTGCCAGCAGCCCCAGGAGCGGGGGGAGCTCCTACAATGAGCAGTTCTTC

D: -
J: TRBJ1-5
size: -
V: TRBV9
CDR3: CASSVGGTRGQPQHF
DNA: TGTGCCAGCAGCGTAGGGGGGACAAGGGGACAGCCCCAGCATTTT

D: -
J: TRBJ2-7
size: once
V: TRBV25-1
CDR3: CASSEQYEQYF
DNA: TGTGCCAGCAGTGAACAGTACGAGCAGTACTTC

D: TRBD2
J: TRBJ2-7
size: few
V: TRBV28
CDR3: CASSSRLAGAYEQYF
DNA: TGTGCCAGCAGTTCCCGGCTAGCGGGAGCCTACGAGCAGTACTTC

D: -
J: TRBJ2-7
size: -
V: TRBV11-2
CDR3: CASSLAPGNYEQYF
DNA: TGTGCCAGCAGCTTAGCCCCGGGGAACTACGAGCAGTACTTC

D: TRBD1
J: TRBJ1-5
size: -
V: TRBV15
CDR3: CATSSLGTGVRKPQHF
DNA: TGTGCCACCAGCAGTCTCGGGACAGGGGTGAGAAAGCCCCAGCATTTT

D: TRBD1
J: TRBJ1-2
size: -
V: TRBV30
CDR3: CAWTGGWLGYTF
DNA: TGTGCCTGGACAGGGGGTTGGTTAGGCTACACCTTC

D: -
J: TRBJ1-3
size: -
V: TRBV5-6
CDR3: CASSLVGGSGNTIYF
DNA: TGTGCCAGCAGCTTGGTAGGGGGCTCTGGAAACACCATATATTTT

D: -
J: TRBJ1-2
size: once
V: TRBV6-5
CDR3: CASTPDILYTF
DNA: TGTGCCAGCACACCGGACATCCTCTACACCTTC

D: -
J: TRBJ1-4
size: -
V: TRBV27
CDR3: CASSLGIRGEATNEKLFF
DNA: TGTGCCAGCAGTTTGGGAATCAGGGGTGAGGCAACTAATGAAAAACTGTTTTTT

D: -
J: TRBJ1-1
size: once
V: TRBV25-1
CDR3: CASSEYKNTEAFF
DNA: TGTGCCAGCAGTGAATATAAGAACACTGAAGCTTTCTTT

D: TRBD2
J: TRBJ2-4
size: once
V: TRBV30
CDR3: CAWDLGGAGVSIQYF
DNA: TGTGCCTGGGACCTCGGTGGAGCGGGGGTGAGCATTCAGTACTTC

D: TRBD1
J: TRBJ2-3
size: -
V: TRBV30
CDR3: CAWTLQGGADTQYF
DNA: TGTGCCTGGACCCTCCAAGGGGGCGCAGATACGCAGTATTTT

D: -
J: TRBJ1-1
size: -
V: TRBV18
CDR3: CASSPVANGGASNTEAFF
DNA: TGTGCCAGCTCACCGGTTGCTAATGGAGGGGCTAGCAACACTGAAGCTTTCTTT

D: -
J: TRBJ2-2
size: -
V: TRBV18
CDR3: CASSPWQNTGELFF
DNA: TGTGCCAGCTCACCGTGGCAGAACACCGGGGAGCTGTTTTTT

D: -
J: TRBJ1-2
size: -
V: TRBV14
CDR3: CASSQAGTLYGYTF
DNA: TGTGCCAGCAGCCAAGCCGGGACACTTTATGGCTACACCTTC

D: TRBD1
J: TRBJ2-3
size: -
V: TRBV5-1
CDR3: CASSTKTGSDTQYF
DNA: TGCGCCAGCAGCACTAAGACAGGGTCAGATACGCAGTATTTT

D: -
J: TRBJ2-5
size: -
V: TRBV7-8
CDR3: CASSLRGYQETQYF
DNA: TGTGCCAGCAGCTTAAGAGGGTACCAAGAGACCCAGTACTTC

D: TRBD1
J: TRBJ2-1
size: once
V: TRBV3-1/TRBV3-2
CDR3: CASSWTGDEQFF
DNA: TGTGCCAGCAGCTGGACAGGGGATGAGCAGTTCTTC

D: TRBD1
J: TRBJ2-1
size: -
V: TRBV7-2
CDR3: CASSSLPGQGSSYNEQFF
DNA: TGTGCCAGCAGCTCCCTTCCCGGACAGGGTAGCTCCTACAATGAGCAGTTCTTC

D: TRBD1
J: TRBJ2-7
size: -
V: TRBV27
CDR3: CASSLVWGQGPYEQYF
DNA: TGTGCCAGCAGTTTAGTTTGGGGACAGGGGCCCTACGAGCAGTACTTC

D: TRBD1
J: TRBJ2-2
size: -
V: TRBV30
CDR3: CCHVGQSTGELFF
DNA: TGTTGCCACGTGGGACAGAGCACCGGGGAGCTGTTTTTT

D: -
J: TRBJ2-1
size: -
V: TRBV7-8
CDR3: CASSLAVAVYNEQFF
DNA: TGTGCCAGCAGCTTAGCGGTGGCGGTTTACAATGAGCAGTTCTTC

D: -
J: TRBJ2-1
size: -
V: TRBV7-6
CDR3: CASSLSGNPGLNEQFF
DNA: TGTGCCAGCAGCTTATCGGGTAACCCGGGGTTGAATGAGCAGTTCTTC

D: -
J: TRBJ2-3
size: -
V: TRBV5-1
CDR3: CASSLVVVRGATDTQYF
DNA: TGCGCCAGCAGCTTGGTGGTTGTCCGGGGGGCCACAGATACGCAGTATTTT

D: TRBD1
J: TRBJ2-1
size: -
V: TRBV28
CDR3: CASSLLSVVWDRGLWGEQFF
DNA: TGTGCCAGCAGTTTATTGAGTGTAGTGTGGGACAGGGGCTTGTGGGGTGAGCAGTTCTTC

D: -
J: TRBJ2-5
size: -
V: TRBV15
CDR3: CATSRDPREVTQETQYF
DNA: TGTGCCACCAGCAGAGATCCCCGCGAGGTGACCCAAGAGACCCAGTACTTC

D: TRBD2
J: TRBJ2-7
size: -
V: TRBV28
CDR3: CASSSGTSGEDFYEQYF
DNA: TGTGCCAGCAGTTCGGGGACTAGCGGGGAGGACTTCTACGAGCAGTACTTC

D: TRBD1
J: TRBJ1-4
size: -
V: TRBV6-5
CDR3: CASSSTGGRNEKLFF
DNA: TGTGCCAGCAGTTCCACAGGGGGCAGGAATGAAAAACTGTTTTTT

D: TRBD1
J: TRBJ2-7
size: -
V: TRBV7-3
CDR3: CASSRRQGEGYEQYF
DNA: TGTGCCAGCAGCCGTAGACAGGGAGAGGGGTACGAGCAGTACTTC

D: TRBD1
J: TRBJ1-6
size: -
V: TRBV28
CDR3: CASTIPGQGRLDNSPLHF
DNA: TGTGCCAGCACCATCCCGGGACAGGGACGATTGGATAATTCACCCCTCCACTTT

D: TRBD1
J: TRBJ2-1
size: -
V: TRBV19
CDR3: CASSIGRDRLKNEQFF
DNA: TGTGCCAGTAGTATAGGCCGGGACAGGCTTAAGAATGAGCAGTTCTTC

D: TRBD2
J: TRBJ2-5
size: few
V: TRBV11-2
CDR3: CASSLGGTSGETQYF
DNA: TGTGCCAGCAGCTTAGGAGGGACTAGCGGAGAGACCCAGTACTTC

D: TRBD1
J: TRBJ1-5
size: -
V: TRBV18
CDR3: CASSPGTGNQPQHF
DNA: TGTGCCAGCTCACCCGGGACAGGCAATCAGCCCCAGCATTTT

D: TRBD1
J: TRBJ2-5
size: -
V: TRBV7-8
CDR3: CASSGIRQGGYQETQYF
DNA: TGTGCCAGCAGCGGTATTCGACAGGGTGGATACCAAGAGACCCAGTACTTC

D: TRBD1
J: TRBJ2-1
size: -
V: TRBV12-3/TRBV12-4
CDR3: CASSTRQGYEQFF
DNA: TGTGCCAGCAGTACGCGACAGGGGTATGAGCAGTTCTTC

D: TRBD2
J: TRBJ2-5
size: -
V: TRBV5-1
CDR3: CASSLTSGPGTQYF
DNA: TGCGCCAGCAGCTTGACTAGCGGCCCGGGGACCCAGTACTTC

D: TRBD2
J: TRBJ2-1
size: -
V: TRBV15
CDR3: CATSRVPRGAYNEQFF
DNA: TGTGCCACCAGCAGAGTACCGCGGGGGGCCTACAATGAGCAGTTCTTC

D: -
J: TRBJ2-3
size: -
V: TRBV30
CDR3: CAWRETTDTQYF
DNA: TGTGCCTGGAGGGAGACCACAGATACGCAGTATTTT

D: TRBD1
J: TRBJ1-2
size: -
V: TRBV29-1
CDR3: CSVEDPGQEGTF
DNA: TGCAGCGTTGAAGATCCCGGACAGGAGGGCACCTTC

D: -
J: TRBJ1-1
size: few
V: TRBV19
CDR3: CASSQLVGTEAFF
DNA: TGTGCCAGTAGTCAACTAGTCGGGACTGAAGCTTTCTTT

D: -
J: TRBJ1-2
size: -
V: TRBV7-2
CDR3: CASSYLLPGYTF
DNA: TGTGCCAGCAGCTACTTATTACCCGGCTACACCTTC

D: TRBD1
J: TRBJ1-6
size: -
V: TRBV7-9
CDR3: CASSFAQGQGDGSPLHF
DNA: TGTGCCAGCAGCTTCGCCCAGGGACAGGGAGACGGTTCACCCCTCCACTTT

D: -
J: TRBJ2-7
size: -
V: TRBV19
CDR3: CASSIGWRTYEQYF
DNA: TGTGCCAGTAGTATAGGTTGGCGGACCTACGAGCAGTACTTC

D: TRBD2
J: TRBJ2-5
size: once
V: TRBV12-3/TRBV12-4
CDR3: CASCIAGAETQYF
DNA: TGTGCCAGTTGTATAGCGGGGGCAGAGACCCAGTACTTC